The 23 T cell receptor beta chains listed next were all sequenced from one sample in a study of T cell repertoires in cytomegalovirus infection. TCRdb itself ran the reads through MiXCR, one entry per CDR3 protein. Found here are nearly 450,000 distinct CDR3 sequences, roughly a third of them singletons; the top ten hold 12% to 15%. The sequenced sample consisted of PBMCs. These TCRs come from a human donor in good health (CMV status not recorded). Some clones in this sample may be carry-over from other donors' samples.

This clonotype has just a few counts. The rearrangement joins TRBV19 to TRBJ1-5, with D uncertain. The CDR3 covers 14 residues. Germline V lookup: CDR1 LNHDA, CDR2 SQIVND (reference sequence). V gave up 6 bases and J gave up 0 bases, with 9 bases separating them. The CDR3 DNA reads as TGTGCCAGTAGGCCTCAGGATAGCAATCAGCCCCAGCATTTT. Amino acid sequence: CASRPQDSNQPQHF.

This clonotype occurred once. The V gene is TRBV6-2 or TRBV6-3, the J gene TRBJ2-5; TRBD2 is a possible D gene (6 bases). V lost 2 bases, J lost 4 bases, and 14 bases lay in between. CDR3 size: 15 residues. Looked up from germline, CDR1 is MNHEY and CDR2 is SVGEGT. The chain's CDR3 is CASSYQEGLLETQYF. DNA of the CDR3: TGTGCCAGCAGTTACCAAGAGGGACTCCTAGAGACCCAGTACTTC.

Ten or more counts support this clonotype. The J gene is TRBJ1-2, the V gene TRBV7-8; D is perhaps TRBD1 (6 bases). The V end lost 4 bases, the J end lost 4 bases, and 10 bases lay between the germline ends. The germline V gene encodes CDR1 SGHVS and CDR2 FQNEAQ. This CDR3 is built from 13 residues. Here the CDR3 DNA reads TGTGCCAGCAGCTCAACAGGGCTCTATGGCTACACCTTC. Its protein is CASSSTGLYGYTF. The entire variable domain, with the rest obtained from reference TRBV7-8 and TRBJ1-2, is as follows: GAGVSQSPRYKVAKRGQDVALRCDPISGHVSLFWYQQALGQGPEFLTYFQNEAQLDKSGLPSDRFFAERPEGSVSTLKIQRTQQEDSAVYLCASSSTGLYGYTFGSGTRLTVV.

The genes are TRBV19 and TRBJ2-5; TRBD1 might be the D (5 bases). Germline V lookup: CDR1 LNHDA, CDR2 SQIVND (reference sequence). V was clipped by 8 bases and J by 3 bases, with 10 bases between them. CDR3 length: 12 residues. The CDR3, as DNA: TGTGCCAGTGCAACAGGAAAAGAGACCCAGTACTTC. Its protein product is CASATGKETQYF.

This clonotype showed up many times. The chain links TRBV6-5 to TRBJ1-6, with 7 positions matching TRBD1. Germline values: CDR1 MNHEY, CDR2 SVGAGI. Losses at the gene ends were 2 bases for V and 6 bases for J; bases not matched to a gene: 4. The length of the CDR3 is 15 residues. DNA of the CDR3: TGTGCCAGCAGTTACGAAGCAGGGGGTAATTCACCCCTCCACTTT. Translating gives CASSYEAGGNSPLHF.

About this clonotype: Here the CDR3 omits its conserved ending phenylalanine or tryptophan, so a read error is the likely source. The gene calls are TRBV20-1 and TRBJ2-7; D is unresolved. CDR1 is DFQATT, CDR2 SNEGSKA, per germline (reference sequence). The CDR3 runs to 14 residues. Between the trimmed V and J ends, which lost 4 bases and 4 bases, there was a span of 17 bases. CDR3: CSAIDTTSWYEQYL. The CDR3 DNA reads as TGCAGTGCTATCGACACGACTTCCTGGTACGAGCAGTACTTA.

In the case of this clonotype: Being one base from a much bigger clone, this may be a read error. The chain employs TRBV4-1 and TRBJ1-2, with 7 nucleotides matching TRBD1. Germline V gene lookup returns CDR1 MGHRA and CDR2 YSYEKL. This CDR3 region has 17 residues. The CDR3 DNA follows: TGCGCCAGCAGCCAAGCCCCGTCTCCACAGGGGAACTATGGCTACAGCTTC. It codes for CASSQAPSPQGNYGYSF.

The sample holds a few counts of this clonotype. This chain uses TRBV5-1 with TRBJ1-6; D call uncertain. V was pared by 3 bases and J by 10 bases, with 17 bases between. The germline CDR1 and CDR2 sequences are SGHRS and YFSETQ. The CDR3 contains 15 residues. DNA for the CDR3: TGCGCCAGCAGCTCCGGCACTAAAAGAGGGTCACCCCTCCACTTT. This sequence encodes CASSSGTKRGSPLHF.

This clonotype was detected a few times. The V call is TRBV5-1, the J call TRBJ1-1; D remains unclear. The V end lost 5 bases, the J end lost 8 bases, and 19 bases lay between the germline ends. The CDR3 sequence is 14 residues long. Germline CDR1 SGHRS, CDR2 YFSETQ. This chain's CDR3 is CASSLSPSLLEAFF. The CDR3 nucleotides read TGCGCCAGCAGTTTGAGCCCAAGCCTCCTAGAAGCTTTCTTT.

This clonotype came up a few times. The chain joins TRBV7-8 to TRBJ2-3, with 8 positions matching TRBD2. The CDR3 has 15 amino acids. The germline CDR1 and CDR2 sequences are SGHVS and FQNEAQ. Trimming removed 1 base from V and 1 base from J; junction bases left unmatched: 1. CDR3 coding DNA: TGTGCCAGCAGCTTAGGCGGGGGGCGCACAGATACGCAGTATTTT. Amino acids: CASSLGGGRTDTQYF.

V is TRBV6-5 and J is TRBJ1-1; a possible D gene is TRBD1 (5 bases). Trimming left V 8 bases short and J 1 base short, with 17 bases between. Germline V CDR1 and CDR2: MNHEY, SVGAGI. This CDR3 comprises 15 residues. CDR3 sequence: CASLNMGGTNTEAFF. The CDR3 DNA is TGTGCCAGCTTAAATATGGGGGGGACGAACACTGAAGCTTTCTTT.

The chain joins TRBV5-4 to TRBJ2-5, with a possible D match to TRBD1 (6 bases). The CDR3 runs 15 residues. The V gene's germline CDR1 is SGHNT and CDR2 YYREEE (reference sequence). V gave up 1 base and J gave up 5 bases, with 15 bases separating them. DNA of the CDR3: TGTGCCAGCAGCTTGCCGGGTCAGGGGAGTGAGACCCAGTACTTC. As protein: CASSLPGQGSETQYF.

This clonotype has a handful of counts. The chain has TRBV29-1 and TRBJ1-5; a possible D gene is TRBD1 (5 bases). Trimming removed 4 bases at V and 7 bases at J, with 11 bases between. Looked up from germline, CDR1 is SQVTM and CDR2 is ANQGSEA. This CDR3 has 12 residues. The chain's CDR3 is CSVGGKNQPQHF. The CDR3, as DNA: TGCAGCGTTGGGGGGAAAAACCAGCCCCAGCATTTT.

This clonotype turned up a few times. The gene calls are TRBV20-1 and TRBJ1-6; D remains ambiguous. The CDR3 covers 13 residues. Germline V gene data show CDR1 as DFQATT and CDR2 as SNEGSKA (reference sequence). The V end was cut by 0 bases, the J end by 8 bases, with 8 bases between. CDR3 sequence reads: CSARDYRDSPLHF. CDR3 nucleotides: TGCAGTGCTAGAGATTATCGGGATTCACCCCTCCACTTT.

A word on this clonotype: The junction differs from germline at one of its ends, possibly a read error. The chain employs TRBV5-1 and TRBJ2-1; D unresolved. This CDR3 spans 13 amino acids. Per the germline V gene, CDR1 is SGHRS and CDR2 is YFSETQ. The CDR3 loop is CASSLVGSSEQLF. The CDR3 DNA reads TGCGCCAGCAGCTTGGTAGGGTCCTCTGAGCAGTTATTC.

The rearrangement uses TRBV27 and TRBJ2-4; unclear D gene. The CDR3 is made up of 16 amino acids. The germline gives CDR1 MNHEY, CDR2 SMNVEV (reference sequence). V was shortened by 3 bases and J by 0 bases, with 12 bases between the two germline ends. As DNA, the CDR3 is TGTGCCAGCAGTTTCTCCTCACTCCTAGCCAAAAACATTCAGTACTTC. Encoded protein: CASSFSSLLAKNIQYF.

V and J are TRBV25-1 and TRBJ1-2, with D possibly TRBD1 on 5 matching bases. Germline V gene lookup returns CDR1 MGHDK and CDR2 SYGVNS. CDR3 length equals 15 residues. V was cut by 3 bases and J by 7 bases, with 18 bases left in between. In nucleotides, the CDR3 is TGTGCCAGCAGTGAGAACTACGGGACTCTAGGTGGCTACACCTTC. Encoded protein: CASSENYGTLGGYTF.

The chain combines TRBV7-6 with TRBJ2-3; 9 nucleotides agree with TRBD2. The CDR3 runs 15 residues. Looked up from germline, CDR1 is SGHVS and CDR2 is FNYEAQ. V lost 4 bases to trimming and J lost 0 bases; unmatched junction nucleotides: 2. CDR3 residues: CASSYSGGSTDTQYF. The CDR3 bases are TGTGCCAGCAGCTATAGCGGGGGAAGCACAGATACGCAGTATTTT.

This clonotype was counted between two and nine times. This chain connects TRBV28 to TRBJ2-7, with 11 nucleotides matching TRBD2. V trimming: 11 bases; J trimming: 6 bases; junction bases outside the gene matches: 12. The CDR3 loop spans 14 amino acids. Per germline, CDR1 MDHEN and CDR2 SYDVKM. CDR3 protein: CAAGSGGEVGEQYF. The CDR3 bases are TGTGCCGCAGGTAGCGGGGGGGAAGTCGGCGAGCAGTACTTC.

In this sample, this clonotype turned up once. A much larger clone lies a single base off, so this may be a read error. The chain links TRBV6-1 to TRBJ1-5; D uncertain. The CDR3 length is 14 residues. The germline V and J ends were trimmed by 4 bases and 0 bases, with 7 bases remaining between them. Germline CDR1 reads MNHNS; CDR2 reads SASEGT. CDR3 loop: CASSGYYSNQPQHF. The DNA for the CDR3 is TGTGCCAGCAGTGGGTATTATAGCAATCAGCCCCAGCATTTT.

This clonotype was detected many times. This sequence joins TRBV6-1 and TRBJ2-3, with 8 bases matching TRBD1. The CDR3 is made up of 13 amino acids. The trim removed 6 bases at V and 6 bases at J, leaving 5 bases unmatched. The germline V gene has CDR1 MNHNS and CDR2 SASEGT. The CDR3 spells CASRMTGVDTQYF. In nucleotides, the CDR3 is TGTGCCAGCAGGATGACAGGGGTGGATACGCAGTATTTT.

Note on this clonotype: At one boundary the junction diverges from the germline segment, which might be a read error. The chain combines TRBV4-2 with TRBJ2-4, with D perhaps being TRBD1 or TRBD2 (6 bases each). CDR1 and CDR2 (germline): LGHNA, YNFKEQ. The CDR3 runs 16 residues. The CDR3 here is CASSQENGGVGDIQSF. The CDR3 coding sequence is TGTGCCAGCAGCCAGGAGAACGGGGGCGTAGGAGACATTCAGTCCTTC.

The rearrangement uses TRBV6-2 or TRBV6-3 and TRBJ2-7; D unclear. The CDR3 covers 13 residues. Trimming shortened V by 4 bases and J by 0 bases, and 7 bases separated the two germline ends. Germline V CDR1 and CDR2: MNHEY, SVGEGT. The CDR3 nucleotides read TGTGCCAGCAGTTGGGCGGACTCCTACGAGCAGTACTTC. Translated: CASSWADSYEQYF.